This T cell receptor (beta chain) was observed in a study of response to subunit inactivated influenza vaccine. Using its own MiXCR run on the RT-PCR reads, TCRdb lists one record per CDR3 protein. The table includes some 500,000 distinct CDR3 sequences, 25% detected once. V was clipped by 6 bases and J by 5 bases; unmatched bases: 3. CDR1 and CDR2 (germline): MDHEN, SYDVKM. This CDR3 region has 14 residues. The chain uses TRBV28 and TRBJ2-3; the match to TRBD2 covers 12 bases. The clonotype originates from a man aged 50 to 59 who received an inactivated influenza vaccine. The sequencing used CD4+ T cells sorted from PBMCs, collected around 5 days after vaccination. CDR3 nucleotide sequence: TGTGCCAGCAGCCCTAGCGGGAGGGGAGATACGCAGTATTTT. This sequence encodes CASSPSGRGDTQYF.